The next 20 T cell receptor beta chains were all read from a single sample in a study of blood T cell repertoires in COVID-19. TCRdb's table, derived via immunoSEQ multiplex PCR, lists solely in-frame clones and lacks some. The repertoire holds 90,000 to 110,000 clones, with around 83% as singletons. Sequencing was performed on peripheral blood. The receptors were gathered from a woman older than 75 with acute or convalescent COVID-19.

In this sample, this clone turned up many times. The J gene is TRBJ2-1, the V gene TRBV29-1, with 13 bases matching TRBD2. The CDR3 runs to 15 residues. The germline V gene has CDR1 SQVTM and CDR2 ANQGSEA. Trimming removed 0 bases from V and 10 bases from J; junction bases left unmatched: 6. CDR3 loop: CSVEDTPGLAGEQFF. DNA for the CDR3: TGCAGCGTTGAAGATACTCCGGGACTAGCGGGGGAGCAGTTCTTC.

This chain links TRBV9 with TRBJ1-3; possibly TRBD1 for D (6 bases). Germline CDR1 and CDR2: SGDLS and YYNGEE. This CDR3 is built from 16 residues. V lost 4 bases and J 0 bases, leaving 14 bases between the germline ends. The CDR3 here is CASSLGTHNSGNTIYF. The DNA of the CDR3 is TGTGCCAGCAGCCTCGGGACACACAACTCTGGAAACACCATATATTTT.

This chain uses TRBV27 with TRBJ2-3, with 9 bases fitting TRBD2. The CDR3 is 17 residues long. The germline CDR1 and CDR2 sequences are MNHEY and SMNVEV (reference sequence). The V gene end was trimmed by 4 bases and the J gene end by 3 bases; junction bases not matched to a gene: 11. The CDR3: CASSSGLARVWTDTQYF. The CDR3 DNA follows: TGTGCCAGCAGTTCCGGACTAGCGAGGGTATGGACAGATACGCAGTATTTT.

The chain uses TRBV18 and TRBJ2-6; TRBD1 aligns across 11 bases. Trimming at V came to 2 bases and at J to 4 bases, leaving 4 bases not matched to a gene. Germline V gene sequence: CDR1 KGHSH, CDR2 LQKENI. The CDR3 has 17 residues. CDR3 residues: CASSPGQGAGGANVLTF. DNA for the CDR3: TGTGCCAGCTCACCAGGACAGGGGGCGGGCGGGGCCAACGTCCTGACTTTC.

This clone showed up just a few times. CDR3 sequence (DNA): TGTGCCAGCAGCTCGACTAGCAGCTACGAGCAGTACTTC. This codes for CASSSTSSYEQYF. The chain has TRBV7-9 and TRBJ2-7, with 7 bases identical to TRBD2. The CDR3 consists of 13 residues. V dropped 4 bases and J dropped 3; count of bases not matched to a gene: 3. CDR1 and CDR2 (germline): SEHNR, FQNEAQ (reference sequence).

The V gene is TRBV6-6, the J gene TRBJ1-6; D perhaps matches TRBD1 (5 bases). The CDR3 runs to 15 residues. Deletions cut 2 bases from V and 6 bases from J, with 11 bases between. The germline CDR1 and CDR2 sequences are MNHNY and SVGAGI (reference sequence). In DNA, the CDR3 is TGTGCCAGCAGTTACACGGGACTCCTTAATTCACCCCTCCACTTT. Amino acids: CASSYTGLLNSPLHF.

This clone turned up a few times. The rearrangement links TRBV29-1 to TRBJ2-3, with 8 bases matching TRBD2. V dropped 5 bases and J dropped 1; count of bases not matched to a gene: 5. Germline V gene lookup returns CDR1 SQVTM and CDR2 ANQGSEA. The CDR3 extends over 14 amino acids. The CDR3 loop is CSVSTSARTDTQYF. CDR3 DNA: TGCAGCGTTTCGACTAGCGCTCGCACAGATACGCAGTATTTT.

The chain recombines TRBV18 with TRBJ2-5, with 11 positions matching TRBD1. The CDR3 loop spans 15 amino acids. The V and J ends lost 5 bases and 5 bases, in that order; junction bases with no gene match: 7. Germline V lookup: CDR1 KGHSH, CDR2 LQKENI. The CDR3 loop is CASSFRTGGEETQYF. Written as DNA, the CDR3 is TGTGCCAGCTCATTTCGGACAGGGGGCGAGGAGACCCAGTACTTC.

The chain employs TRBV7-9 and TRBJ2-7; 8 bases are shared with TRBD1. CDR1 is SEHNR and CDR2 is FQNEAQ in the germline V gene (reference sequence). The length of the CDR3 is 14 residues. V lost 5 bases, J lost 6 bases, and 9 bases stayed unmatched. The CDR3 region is CASSRQGNTLEQYF. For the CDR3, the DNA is TGTGCCAGCAGCCGACAGGGGAACACGCTCGAGCAGTACTTC. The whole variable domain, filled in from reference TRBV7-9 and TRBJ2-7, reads DTGVSQNPRHKITKRGQNVTFRCDPISEHNRLYWYRQTLGQGPEFLTYFQNEAQLEKSRLLSDRFSAERPKGSFSTLEIQRTEQGDSAMYLCASSRQGNTLEQYFGPGTRLTVT.

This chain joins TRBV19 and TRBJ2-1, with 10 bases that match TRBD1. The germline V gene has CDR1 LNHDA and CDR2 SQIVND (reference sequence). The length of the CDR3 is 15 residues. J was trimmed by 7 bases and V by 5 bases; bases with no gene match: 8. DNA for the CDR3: TGTGCCAGTAGTCTTCCGGGACAGGGGTATAATGAGCAGTTCTTC. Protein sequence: CASSLPGQGYNEQFF. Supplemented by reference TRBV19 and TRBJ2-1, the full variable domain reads DGGITQSPKYLFRKEGQNVTLSCEQNLNHDAMYWYRQDPGQGLRLIYYSQIVNDFQKGDIAEGYSVSREKKESFPLTVTSAQKNPTAFYLCASSLPGQGYNEQFFGPGTRLTVL.

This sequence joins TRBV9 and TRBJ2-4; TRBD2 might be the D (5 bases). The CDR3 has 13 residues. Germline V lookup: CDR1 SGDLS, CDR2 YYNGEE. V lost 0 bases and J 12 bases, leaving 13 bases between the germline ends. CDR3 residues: CASSVEPGKTQYF. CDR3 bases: TGTGCCAGCAGCGTAGAGCCGGGAAAAACTCAGTACTTC.

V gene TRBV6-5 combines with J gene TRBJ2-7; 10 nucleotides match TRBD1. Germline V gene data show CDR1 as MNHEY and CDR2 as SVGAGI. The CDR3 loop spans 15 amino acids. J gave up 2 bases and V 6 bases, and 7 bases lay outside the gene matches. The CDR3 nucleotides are TGTGCCAGCAGGGCCGGACAGGGGGTAACCTACGAGCAGTACTTC. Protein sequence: CASRAGQGVTYEQYF.

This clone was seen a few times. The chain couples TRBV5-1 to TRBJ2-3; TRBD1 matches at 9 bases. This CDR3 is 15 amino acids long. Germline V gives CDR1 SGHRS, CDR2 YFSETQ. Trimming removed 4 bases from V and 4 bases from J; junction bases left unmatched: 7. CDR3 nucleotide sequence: TGCGCCAGCAGCCCCGGACAGGGGAGCTCAGATACGCAGTATTTT. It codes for CASSPGQGSSDTQYF.

CDR3 residues: CASNSRESGYGYTF. Here the CDR3 DNA reads TGTGCCAGCAATTCGCGGGAAAGCGGCTATGGCTACACCTTC. The chain carries TRBV6-5 and TRBJ1-2; D gene ambiguous. V was cut by 7 bases and J by 4 bases, with 16 bases left in between. Looked up from germline, CDR1 is MNHEY and CDR2 is SVGAGI. The CDR3 sequence is 14 residues long.

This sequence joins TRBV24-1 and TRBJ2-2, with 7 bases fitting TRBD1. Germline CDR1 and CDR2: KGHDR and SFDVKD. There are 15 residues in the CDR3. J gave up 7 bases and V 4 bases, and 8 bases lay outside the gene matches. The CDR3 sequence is CATSDPTGKSGELFF. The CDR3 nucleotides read TGTGCCACCAGTGACCCGACAGGGAAGAGCGGGGAGCTGTTTTTT.

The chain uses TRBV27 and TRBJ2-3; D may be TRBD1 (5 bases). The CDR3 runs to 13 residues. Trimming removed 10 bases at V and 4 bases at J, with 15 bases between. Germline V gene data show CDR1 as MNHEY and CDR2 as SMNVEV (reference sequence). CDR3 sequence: CATLGQGADTQYF. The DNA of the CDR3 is TGTGCCACCTTAGGGCAGGGTGCAGATACGCAGTATTTT.

CDR3 sequence reads: CASSGQRHNEQFF. DNA of the CDR3: TGTGCCAGCAGCGGGCAGCGGCACAATGAGCAGTTCTTC. The chain carries TRBV11-2 and TRBJ2-1; D is possibly TRBD2 (5 bases). Germline V gives CDR1 SGHAT, CDR2 FQNNGV. The CDR3 length is 13 residues. V lost 5 bases and J 5 bases, leaving 10 bases between the germline ends.

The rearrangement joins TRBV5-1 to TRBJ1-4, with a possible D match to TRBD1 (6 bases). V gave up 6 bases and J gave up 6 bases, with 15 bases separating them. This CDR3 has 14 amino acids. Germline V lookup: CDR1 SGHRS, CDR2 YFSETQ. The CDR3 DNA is TGCGCCAGCATGACAGGTGATAGGGATGAAAAACTGTTTTTT. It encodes CASMTGDRDEKLFF.

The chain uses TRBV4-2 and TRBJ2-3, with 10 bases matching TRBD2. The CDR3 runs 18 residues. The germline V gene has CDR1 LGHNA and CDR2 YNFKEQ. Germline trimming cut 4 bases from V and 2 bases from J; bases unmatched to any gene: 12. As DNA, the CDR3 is TGTGCCAGCAGCCCGGGAAGGACTAGCGGACAATCCACAGATACGCAGTATTTT. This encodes CASSPGRTSGQSTDTQYF.

The CDR3 DNA reads TGCAGCGTTGTGGGGGCCGCGGGCGCCAACGTCCTGACTTTC. It is translated as CSVVGAAGANVLTF. J is TRBJ2-6 and V is TRBV29-1; perhaps TRBD1 as D (6 bases). Germline-derived CDR1 and CDR2 are SQVTM and ANQGSEA. The V and J ends lost 4 bases and 7 bases respectively, with 14 bases between them. CDR3 size: 14 residues.